Listed below are T cell receptor beta chains from one sample, sequenced in a study of blood T cells in healthy people across ages. TCRdb re-called the 5' RACE reads with MiXCR, one entry per CDR3 protein. Of fewer than 1,200,000 distinct CDR3 sequences listed, around 27% are singletons. The same specimen was also included in a second study, on T cells of mothers and their children.

Sequencing was performed on blood. Receptor source: a girl aged 2-10 years in good health. CDR3s include the opening cysteine and the closing phenylalanine or tryptophan. Fields, in order: clone size, V gene, J gene, D gene, CDR3 protein, CDR3 DNA. A D gene is named only where the DNA matches it firmly. Clone sizes are given selectively: once, few, many, or a class where the clone is expanded.

>NA|TRBV7-3|TRBJ2-7|NA
CASSLTYGPYEQYF
TGTGCCAGCAGCTTAACCTACGGTCCCTACGAGCAGTACTTC
>few|TRBV2|TRBJ2-1|TRBD2
CASSTLAGAVYNEQFF
TGTGCCAGCAGTACCCTAGCGGGAGCTGTCTACAATGAGCAGTTCTTC
>few|TRBV9|TRBJ1-4|NA
CASSATDEKLFF
TGTGCCAGCAGCGCCACCGATGAAAAACTGTTTTTT
>NA|TRBV6-1|TRBJ2-3|NA
CASSGGVTDTQYF
TGTGCCAGCAGTGGTGGAGTAACAGATACGCAGTATTTT
>NA|TRBV5-1|TRBJ1-1|NA
CASSLGTAYTEAFF
TGCGCCAGCAGCTTGGGGACAGCCTACACTGAAGCTTTCTTT
>NA|TRBV20-1|TRBJ2-7|TRBD1
CSADHDRGLEQYF
TGCAGTGCTGACCATGACAGGGGTCTCGAGCAGTACTTC
>many|TRBV2|TRBJ2-7|NA
CASSDLGESSYEQYF
TGTGCCAGCAGTGATCTCGGGGAGAGCTCCTACGAGCAGTACTTC
>NA|TRBV4-1|TRBJ2-1|NA
CASSLEGPKSYNEQFF
TGCGCCAGCAGCCTTGAGGGGCCGAAGTCCTACAATGAGCAGTTCTTC
>NA|TRBV28|TRBJ1-4|TRBD1
CASSLLTGGKLFF
TGTGCCAGCAGTTTACTGACAGGGGGAAAACTGTTTTTT
>NA|TRBV5-1|TRBJ2-3|NA
CASSPPGASTDTQYF
TGCGCCAGCAGCCCACCGGGGGCTAGCACAGATACGCAGTATTTT
>NA|TRBV4-3|TRBJ2-1|NA
CASSHRGVNEQFF
TGCGCCAGCAGCCACAGGGGGGTAAATGAGCAGTTCTTC
>few|TRBV5-1|TRBJ2-1|NA
CASSTPLLNYNEQFF
TGCGCCAGCAGCACACCCCTTCTGAACTACAATGAGCAGTTCTTC
>NA|TRBV12-3/TRBV12-4|TRBJ1-2|NA
CASSWGIESYYGYTF
TGTGCCAGCAGTTGGGGGATAGAGTCTTACTATGGCTACACCTTC
>once|TRBV28|TRBJ2-7|TRBD1
CASSVPFFRDRDRYEQYF
TGTGCCAGCAGTGTACCCTTTTTCCGGGACAGGGATAGGTACGAGCAGTACTTC
>NA|TRBV5-6|TRBJ1-2|NA
CASGLGGPGRTF
TGTGCCAGCGGTCTTGGGGGCCCTGGGAGGACCTTC
>NA|TRBV6-5|TRBJ1-2|TRBD1
CASSLTVTGEKMRGYTF
TGTGCCAGCAGTTTGACTGTGACAGGGGAGAAAATGAGAGGCTACACCTTC
>NA|TRBV6-1|TRBJ2-1|TRBD2
CASTGTSGAFYNEQFF
TGTGCCAGCACCGGGACTAGCGGGGCGTTCTACAATGAGCAGTTCTTC
>NA|TRBV2|TRBJ2-3|TRBD2
CATPLAGYDTQYF
TGTGCCACCCCTTTAGCGGGATACGATACGCAGTATTTT
>NA|TRBV5-6|TRBJ2-1|NA
CASSPLYGVYNEQFF
TGTGCCAGCAGCCCGCTCTATGGCGTATACAATGAGCAGTTCTTC
>NA|TRBV29-1|TRBJ2-5|TRBD2
CSVGLAGDLRETQYF
TGCAGCGTTGGACTAGCGGGAGATTTGCGGGAGACCCAGTACTTC
>NA|TRBV5-4|TRBJ2-1|NA
CASSPEKGVSEQFF
TGTGCCAGCAGCCCAGAAAAAGGGGTAAGCGAGCAGTTCTTC
>NA|TRBV4-1|TRBJ1-4|TRBD1
CASSQGDRDNEKLFF
TGCGCCAGCAGCCAAGGGGACAGGGATAATGAAAAACTGTTTTTT
>NA|TRBV7-2|TRBJ1-1|NA
CAGGPRVNTEAFF
TGTGCCGGCGGCCCACGGGTGAACACTGAAGCTTTCTTT
>NA|TRBV23-1|TRBJ1-4|NA
CASSQTYTTTNEKLFF
TGCGCCAGCAGTCAGACTTACACCACAACTAATGAAAAACTGTTTTTT